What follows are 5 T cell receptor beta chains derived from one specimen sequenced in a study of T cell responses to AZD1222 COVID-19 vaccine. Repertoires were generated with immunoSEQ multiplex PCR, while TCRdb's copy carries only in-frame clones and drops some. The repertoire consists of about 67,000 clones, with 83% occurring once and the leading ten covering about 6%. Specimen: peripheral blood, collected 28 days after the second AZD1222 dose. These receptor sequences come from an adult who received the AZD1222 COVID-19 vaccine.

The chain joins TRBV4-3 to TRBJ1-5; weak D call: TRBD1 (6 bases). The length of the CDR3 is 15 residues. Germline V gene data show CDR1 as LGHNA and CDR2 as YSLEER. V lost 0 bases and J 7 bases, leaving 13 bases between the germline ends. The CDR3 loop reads CASSQELAGGQPQHF. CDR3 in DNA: TGCGCCAGCAGCCAAGAATTGGCGGGGGGCCAGCCCCAGCATTTT.

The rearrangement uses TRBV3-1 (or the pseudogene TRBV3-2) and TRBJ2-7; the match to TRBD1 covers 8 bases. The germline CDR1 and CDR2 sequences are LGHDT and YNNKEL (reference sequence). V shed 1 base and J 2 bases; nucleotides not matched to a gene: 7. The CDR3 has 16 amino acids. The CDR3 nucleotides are TGTGCCAGCAGCCAAGGGGCAGGGGGCCGTACCTACGAGCAGTACTTC. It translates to CASSQGAGGRTYEQYF.

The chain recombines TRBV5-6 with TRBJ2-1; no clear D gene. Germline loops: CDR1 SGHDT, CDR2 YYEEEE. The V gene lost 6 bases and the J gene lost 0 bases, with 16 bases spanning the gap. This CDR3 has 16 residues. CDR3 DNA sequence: TGTGCCAGCACCAATGGACCAGATATCTCCTACAATGAGCAGTTCTTC. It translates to CASTNGPDISYNEQFF.

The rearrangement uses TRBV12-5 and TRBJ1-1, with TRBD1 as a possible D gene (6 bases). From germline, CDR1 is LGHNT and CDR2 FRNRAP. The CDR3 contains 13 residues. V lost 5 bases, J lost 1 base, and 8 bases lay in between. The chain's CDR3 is CASGPRGNTEAFF. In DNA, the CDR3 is TGTGCTAGTGGTCCCAGGGGGAACACTGAAGCTTTCTTT.

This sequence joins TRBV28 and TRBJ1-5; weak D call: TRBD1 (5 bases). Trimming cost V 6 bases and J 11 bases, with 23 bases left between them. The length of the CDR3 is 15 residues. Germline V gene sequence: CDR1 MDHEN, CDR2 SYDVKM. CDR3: CASSHRTMGVRAQHF. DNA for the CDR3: TGTGCCAGCAGCCACCGGACAATGGGAGTTCGGGCCCAGCATTTT.